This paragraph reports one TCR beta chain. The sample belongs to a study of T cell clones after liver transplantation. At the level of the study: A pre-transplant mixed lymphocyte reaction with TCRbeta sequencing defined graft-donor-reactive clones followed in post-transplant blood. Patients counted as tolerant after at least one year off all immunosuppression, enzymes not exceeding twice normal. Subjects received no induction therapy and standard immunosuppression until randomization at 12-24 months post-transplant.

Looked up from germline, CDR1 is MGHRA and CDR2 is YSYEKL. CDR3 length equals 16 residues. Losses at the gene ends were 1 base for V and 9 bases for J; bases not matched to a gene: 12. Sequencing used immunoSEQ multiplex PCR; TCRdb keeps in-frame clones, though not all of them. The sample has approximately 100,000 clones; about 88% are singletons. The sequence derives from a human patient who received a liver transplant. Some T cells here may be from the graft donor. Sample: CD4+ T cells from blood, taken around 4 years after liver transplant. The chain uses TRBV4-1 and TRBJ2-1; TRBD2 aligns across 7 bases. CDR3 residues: CASSQGTAGPSGEQFF. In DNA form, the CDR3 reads TGCGCCAGCAGCCAAGGTACAGCGGGACCTTCCGGTGAGCAGTTCTTC.